The sequence of this T cell receptor beta chain was determined in a study of blood T cell repertoires in COVID-19. The protocol was immunoSEQ multiplex PCR, while the TCRdb copy is restricted to in-frame clones and leaves out a portion. The sample lists about 120,000 clones, 65% to 85% occurring once. After removal of 5 bases from V and 0 bases from J, the junction contained 4 bases not matched to a gene. CDR3 length equals 15 residues. Germline CDR1 and CDR2: LGHNT and FRNRAP. The rearrangement links TRBV12-5 to TRBJ1-3, with 7 bases lining up with TRBD1. The material sequenced was peripheral blood. The TCR was taken from a man in his fifties or sixties with acute or convalescent COVID-19. The CDR3: CASGKDRVSGNTIYF. CDR3 DNA: TGTGCTAGTGGTAAAGACAGGGTCTCTGGAAACACCATATATTTT.